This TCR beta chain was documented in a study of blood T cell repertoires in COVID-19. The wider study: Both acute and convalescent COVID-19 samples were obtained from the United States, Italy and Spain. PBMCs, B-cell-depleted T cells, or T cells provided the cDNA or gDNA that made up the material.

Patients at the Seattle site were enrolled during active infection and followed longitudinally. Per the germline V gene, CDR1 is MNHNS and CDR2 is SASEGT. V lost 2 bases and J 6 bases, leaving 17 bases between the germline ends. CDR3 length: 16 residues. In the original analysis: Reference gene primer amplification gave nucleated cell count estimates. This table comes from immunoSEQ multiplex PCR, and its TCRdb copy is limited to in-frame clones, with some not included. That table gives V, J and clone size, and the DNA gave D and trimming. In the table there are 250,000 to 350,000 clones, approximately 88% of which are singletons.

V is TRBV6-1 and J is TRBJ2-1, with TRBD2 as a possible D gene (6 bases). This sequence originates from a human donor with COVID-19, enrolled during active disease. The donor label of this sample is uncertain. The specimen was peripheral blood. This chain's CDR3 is CASSERAVGGSNEQFF. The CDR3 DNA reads TGTGCCAGCAGTGAAAGGGCGGTGGGGGGTTCCAATGAGCAGTTCTTC.